Ten or more counts support the clone carrying this T cell receptor (beta chain). The data derive from a study of quantifying T cell responses using KT2 cells. Overall study: RNA was reverse transcribed with TCR alpha and beta constant-region primers.

The cDNA 3' end received a ligated oligonucleotide with a UMI. An equimolar mix of RC1.1 and RC1.2 primed the beta chain across TRBC1 and TRBC2. TCRdb fed the UMI-ligation and nested PCR reads into MiXCR, producing one record per CDR3 protein. The data hold about 33,000 distinct CDR3 sequences, with under 13% observed a single time. The CDR3 runs to 14 residues. Germline assignment: CDR1 KGHSH and CDR2 LQKENI. The germline V and J ends were trimmed by 3 bases and 2 bases, with 10 bases remaining between them. This TCR was recovered from a human donor. Sequencing was carried out using PBMCs spiked with cells of the T cell clone KT2. The gene calls are TRBV18 and TRBJ2-5; the D gene is possibly TRBD1 (6 bases). Here the CDR3 DNA reads TGTGCCAGCTCACCGTCCGGGACACAAGAGACCCAGTACTTC. It specifies CASSPSGTQETQYF.